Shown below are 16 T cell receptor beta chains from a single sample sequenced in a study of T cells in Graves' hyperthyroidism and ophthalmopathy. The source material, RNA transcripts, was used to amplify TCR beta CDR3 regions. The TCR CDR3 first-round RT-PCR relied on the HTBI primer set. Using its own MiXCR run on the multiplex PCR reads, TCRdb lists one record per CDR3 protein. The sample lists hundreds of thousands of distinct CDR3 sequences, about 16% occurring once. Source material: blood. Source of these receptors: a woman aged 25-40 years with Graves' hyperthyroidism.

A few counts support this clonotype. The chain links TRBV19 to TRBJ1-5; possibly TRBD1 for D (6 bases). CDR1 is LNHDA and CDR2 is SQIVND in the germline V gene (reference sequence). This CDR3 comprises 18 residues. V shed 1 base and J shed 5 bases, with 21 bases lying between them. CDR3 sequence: CASSIAPSGHKWDQPQHF. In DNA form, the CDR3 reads TGTGCCAGTAGTATAGCACCCTCGGGACATAAGTGGGATCAGCCCCAGCATTTT.

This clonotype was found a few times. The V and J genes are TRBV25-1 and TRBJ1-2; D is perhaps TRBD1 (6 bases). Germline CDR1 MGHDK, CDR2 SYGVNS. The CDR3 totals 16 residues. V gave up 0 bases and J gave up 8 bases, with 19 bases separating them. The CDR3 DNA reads TGTGCCAGCAGTGAATACCACAGCCGGGGGCTTCTCGGCTACACCTTC. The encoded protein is CASSEYHSRGLLGYTF.

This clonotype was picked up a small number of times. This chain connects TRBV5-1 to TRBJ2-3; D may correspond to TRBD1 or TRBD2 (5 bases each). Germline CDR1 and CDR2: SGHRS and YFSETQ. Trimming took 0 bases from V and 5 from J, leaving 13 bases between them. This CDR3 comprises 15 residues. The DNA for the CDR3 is TGCGCCAGCAGCTTGGACGGGGCAAGGGGAGATACGCAGTATTTT. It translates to CASSLDGARGDTQYF.

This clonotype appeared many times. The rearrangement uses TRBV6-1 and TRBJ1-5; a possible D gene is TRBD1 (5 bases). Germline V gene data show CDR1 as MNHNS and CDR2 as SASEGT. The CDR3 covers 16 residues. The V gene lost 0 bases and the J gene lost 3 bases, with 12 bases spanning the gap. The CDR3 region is CASSEAFGGTNQPQHF. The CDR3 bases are TGTGCCAGCAGTGAAGCGTTCGGGGGGACCAATCAGCCCCAGCATTTT.

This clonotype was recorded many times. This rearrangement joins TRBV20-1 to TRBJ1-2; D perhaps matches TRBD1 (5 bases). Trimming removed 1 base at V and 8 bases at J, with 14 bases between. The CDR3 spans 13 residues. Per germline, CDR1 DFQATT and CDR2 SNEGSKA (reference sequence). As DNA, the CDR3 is TGCAGTGCTAGAGCCGAAGGGGCGTGGGGCTACACCTTC. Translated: CSARAEGAWGYTF.

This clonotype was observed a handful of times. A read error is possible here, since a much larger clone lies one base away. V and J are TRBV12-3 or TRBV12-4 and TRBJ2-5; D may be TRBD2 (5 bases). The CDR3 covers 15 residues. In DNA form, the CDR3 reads TGTGCCAGCAGACGTCCTGGGAGCTCACAAGAGGCCCAGTACTTC. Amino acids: CASRRPGSSQEAQYF.

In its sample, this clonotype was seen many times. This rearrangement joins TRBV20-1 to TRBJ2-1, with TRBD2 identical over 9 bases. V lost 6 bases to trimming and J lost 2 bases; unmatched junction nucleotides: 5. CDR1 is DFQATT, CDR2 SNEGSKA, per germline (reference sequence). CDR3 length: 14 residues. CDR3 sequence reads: CSAVAGATYNEQFF. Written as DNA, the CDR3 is TGCAGTGCCGTAGCGGGGGCGACCTACAATGAGCAGTTCTTC.

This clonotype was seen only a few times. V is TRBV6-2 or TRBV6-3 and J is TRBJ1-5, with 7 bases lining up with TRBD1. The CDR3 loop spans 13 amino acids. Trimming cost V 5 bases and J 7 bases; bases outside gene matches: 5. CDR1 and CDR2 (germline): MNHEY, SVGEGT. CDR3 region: CASSRGQAQPQHF. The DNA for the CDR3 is TGTGCCAGCAGTCGTGGACAGGCCCAGCCCCAGCATTTT.

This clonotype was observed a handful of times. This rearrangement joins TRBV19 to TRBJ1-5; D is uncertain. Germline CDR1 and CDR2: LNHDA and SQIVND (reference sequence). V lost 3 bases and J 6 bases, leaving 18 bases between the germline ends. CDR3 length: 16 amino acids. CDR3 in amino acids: CASSMSAQTLGQPQHF. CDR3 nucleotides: TGTGCCAGTAGTATGTCGGCACAAACATTGGGTCAGCCCCAGCATTTT.

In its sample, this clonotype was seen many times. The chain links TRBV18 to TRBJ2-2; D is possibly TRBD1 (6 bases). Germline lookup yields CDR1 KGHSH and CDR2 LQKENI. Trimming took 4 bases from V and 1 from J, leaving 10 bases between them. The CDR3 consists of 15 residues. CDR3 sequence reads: CASSLGQMNTGELFF. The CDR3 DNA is TGTGCCAGCTCACTAGGACAGATGAACACCGGGGAGCTGTTTTTT.

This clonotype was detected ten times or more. In DNA, the CDR3 is TGCAGTGCTAGACCCGGGGGTGCCGGGGAGCTGTTTTTT. Its protein is CSARPGGAGELFF. This chain links TRBV20-1 with TRBJ2-2; D is possibly TRBD2 (6 bases). The germline V and J ends were trimmed by 2 bases and 6 bases, with 10 bases remaining between them. Looked up from germline, CDR1 is DFQATT and CDR2 is SNEGSKA (reference sequence). The CDR3 is 13 residues long.

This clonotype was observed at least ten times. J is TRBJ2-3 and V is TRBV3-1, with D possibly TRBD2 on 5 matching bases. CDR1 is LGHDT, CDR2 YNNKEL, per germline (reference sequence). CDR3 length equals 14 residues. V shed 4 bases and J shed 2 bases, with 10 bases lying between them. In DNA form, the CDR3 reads TGTGCCAGCAGCCCACGGGGTAACACAGATACGCAGTATTTT. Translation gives CASSPRGNTDTQYF.

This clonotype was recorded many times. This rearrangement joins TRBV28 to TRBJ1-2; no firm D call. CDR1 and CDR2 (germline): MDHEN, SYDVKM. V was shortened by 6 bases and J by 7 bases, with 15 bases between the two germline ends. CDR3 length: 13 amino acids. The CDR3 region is CASRVPPGSGYTF. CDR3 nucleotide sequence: TGTGCCAGCAGAGTCCCGCCGGGAAGTGGCTACACCTTC.

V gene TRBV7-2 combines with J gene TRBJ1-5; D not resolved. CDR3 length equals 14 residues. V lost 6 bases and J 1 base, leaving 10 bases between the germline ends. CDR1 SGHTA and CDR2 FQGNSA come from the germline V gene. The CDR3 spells CASRPAESNQPQHF. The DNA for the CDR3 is TGTGCCAGCAGGCCGGCCGAGAGCAATCAGCCCCAGCATTTT.

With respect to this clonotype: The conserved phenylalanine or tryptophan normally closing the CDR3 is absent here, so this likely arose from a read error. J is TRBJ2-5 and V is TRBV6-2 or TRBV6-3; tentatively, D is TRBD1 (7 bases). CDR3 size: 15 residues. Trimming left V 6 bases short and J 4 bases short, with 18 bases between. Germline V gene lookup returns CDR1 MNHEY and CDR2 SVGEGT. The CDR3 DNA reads TGTGCCAGCAGCAGTCGGGGGCAGGGGGGAGAGACCCAGTACCTC. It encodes CASSSRGQGGETQYL.

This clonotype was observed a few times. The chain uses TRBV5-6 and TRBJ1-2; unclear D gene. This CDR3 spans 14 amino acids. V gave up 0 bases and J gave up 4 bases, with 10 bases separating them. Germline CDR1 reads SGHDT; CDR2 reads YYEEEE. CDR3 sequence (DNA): TGTGCCAGCAGCTTGGTTAGGGTCGGCTATGGCTACACCTTC. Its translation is CASSLVRVGYGYTF.